The source of this TCR beta chain is a study of cytomegalovirus exposure and HLA in healthy donors. Study results and limitations: A few V segments could not be told apart, such as TRBV6-2 and TRBV6-3, and were left out. Earlier findings revealed that most TCR beta V segments proved productive either about 87% or about 30% of the time. The availability of immune exposure information extended only to CMV serostatus.

This CDR3 contains 13 residues. Germline V CDR1 and CDR2: LGHNT, FRNRAP. Trimming pared 1 base from V and 9 bases from J, leaving 10 bases between. The PCR was carried out with 60 Vbeta primers and 13 Jbeta primers. TCRdb keeps only in-frame clones here, not all; method: immunoSEQ multiplex PCR. The sample includes about 220,000 clones, just over 75% of them seen just once. Turning to this clone: The target antigen is unknown.

This sequence joins TRBV12-5 and TRBJ2-1, with TRBD2 as a possible D gene (5 bases). The origin of this receptor is a young man in good health and CMV-seronegative. Source material: PBMCs. The CDR3 DNA reads as TGTGCTAGTGGTTTGGGGTCCCGGGGTGAGCAGTTCTTC. Translating it yields CASGLGSRGEQFF.